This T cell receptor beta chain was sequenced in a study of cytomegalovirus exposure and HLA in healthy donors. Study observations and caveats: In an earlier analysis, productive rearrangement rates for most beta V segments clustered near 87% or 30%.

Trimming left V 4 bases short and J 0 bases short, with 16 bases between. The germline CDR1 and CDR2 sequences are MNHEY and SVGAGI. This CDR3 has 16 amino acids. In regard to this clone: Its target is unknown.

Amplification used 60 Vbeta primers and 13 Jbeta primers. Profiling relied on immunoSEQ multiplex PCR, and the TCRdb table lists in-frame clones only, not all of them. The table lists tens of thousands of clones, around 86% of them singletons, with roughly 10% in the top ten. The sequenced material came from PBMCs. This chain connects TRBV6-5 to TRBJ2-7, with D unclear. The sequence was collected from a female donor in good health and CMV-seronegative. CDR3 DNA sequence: TGTGCCAGCAGTTGGTCCGCACACCCAAGCTCCTACGAGCAGTACTTC. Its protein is CASSWSAHPSSYEQYF.